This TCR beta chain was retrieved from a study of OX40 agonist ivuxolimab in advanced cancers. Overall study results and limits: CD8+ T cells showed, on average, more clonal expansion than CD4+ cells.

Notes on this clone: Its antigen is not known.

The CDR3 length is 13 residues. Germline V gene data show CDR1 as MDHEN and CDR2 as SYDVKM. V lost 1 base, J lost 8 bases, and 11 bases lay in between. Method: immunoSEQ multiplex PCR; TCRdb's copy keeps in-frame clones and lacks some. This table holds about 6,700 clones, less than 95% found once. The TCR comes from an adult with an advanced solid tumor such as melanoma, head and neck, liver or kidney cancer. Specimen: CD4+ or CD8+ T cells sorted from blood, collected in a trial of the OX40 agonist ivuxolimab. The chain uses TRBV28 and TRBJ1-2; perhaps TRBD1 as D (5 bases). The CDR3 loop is CASSLFRQGGYTF. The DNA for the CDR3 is TGTGCCAGCAGTTTATTTAGGCAGGGAGGCTACACCTTC.